These T cell receptor beta chains were read from a single sample in a study of blood T cell repertoires in COVID-19. Measured with immunoSEQ multiplex PCR; TCRdb has only the in-frame clones, and not every one. The profile shows some 130,000 clones, roughly 88% of them singletons. Source material: peripheral blood. These receptors all come from a man aged 50-59 years with acute or convalescent COVID-19. The CDR3 runs from the conserved cysteine through the conserved F or W. A D gene is named only where the DNA matches it firmly. Some rows mark clone size as missing; the rest say once, few, many or name a class of expanded clone.

V: TRBV7-6
size: NA
length: 18
D: NA
J: TRBJ2-6
DNA: TGTGCCAGCAGCCTGACGGATTCGAGGAACTCTGGGGCCAACGTCCTGACTTTC
CDR3: CASSLTDSRNSGANVLTF

V: TRBV5-4
size: NA
length: 14
D: NA
J: TRBJ2-7
DNA: TGTGCCAGCAGCTTAAGGGACTTTTCCTACGAGCAGTACTTC
CDR3: CASSLRDFSYEQYF

V: TRBV19
size: NA
length: 15
D: NA
J: TRBJ1-1
DNA: TGTGCCAGTAGTATAGTTGTACCTCCGGGCACTGAAGCTTTCTTT
CDR3: CASSIVVPPGTEAFF

V: TRBV30
size: NA
length: 13
D: NA
J: TRBJ2-5
DNA: TGTGCCTGGAGCCCCCGGGCAGGGGAGACCCAGTACTTC
CDR3: CAWSPRAGETQYF

V: TRBV5-5
size: NA
length: 13
D: NA
J: TRBJ2-1
DNA: TGTGCCAGCTCCCTCGGGGGGCACAATGAGCAGTTCTTC
CDR3: CASSLGGHNEQFF

V: TRBV27
size: NA
length: 12
D: TRBD1
J: TRBJ2-7
DNA: TGTGCCAGCCGAAGGTCAGGGGGCGAGAATTTCTTC
CDR3: CASRRSGGENFF

V: TRBV27
size: NA
length: 15
D: NA
J: TRBJ2-2
DNA: TGTGCCAGCACCCCTTATCGGGGTGCTAACGGGGAGCTGTTTTTT
CDR3: CASTPYRGANGELFF

V: TRBV3-1/TRBV3-2
size: NA
length: 16
D: TRBD2
J: TRBJ2-4
DNA: TGTGCCAGCAGCCGCTATAGCGGGAGGGGAGGAAACATTCAGTACTTC
CDR3: CASSRYSGRGGNIQYF

V: TRBV7-9
size: NA
length: 14
D: NA
J: TRBJ1-1
DNA: TGTGCCAGCAGCCGACAGCTAGAGAACACTGAAGCTTTCTTT
CDR3: CASSRQLENTEAFF

V: TRBV12-3/TRBV12-4
size: NA
length: 12
D: NA
J: TRBJ2-1
DNA: TGTGCCAGCAGTTTACGGCGACAGGAGCAGTTCTTC
CDR3: CASSLRRQEQFF

V: TRBV5-4
size: NA
length: 14
D: TRBD2
J: TRBJ2-1
DNA: TGTGCCAGCAGCTGGGGGGACTACGGTAATGAGCAGTTCTTC
CDR3: CASSWGDYGNEQFF

V: TRBV6-5
size: NA
length: 14
D: NA
J: TRBJ1-5
DNA: TGTGCCAGCAGAAGACAGGTTATTGATCAGCCCCAGCATTTT
CDR3: CASRRQVIDQPQHF

V: TRBV18
size: NA
length: 16
D: TRBD2
J: TRBJ2-3
DNA: TGTGCCAGCTCACTCACGACTAGCGGGGGCACAGATACGCAGTATTTT
CDR3: CASSLTTSGGTDTQYF

V: TRBV5-1
size: NA
length: 14
D: TRBD1
J: TRBJ1-4
DNA: TGCGCCAGCAGCCTGGGACAGGGGGATGAAAAACTGTTTTTT
CDR3: CASSLGQGDEKLFF

V: TRBV7-9
size: NA
length: 13
D: NA
J: TRBJ1-1
DNA: TGTGCCAGCAGCTGGGCGATGAACACTGAAGCTTTCTTT
CDR3: CASSWAMNTEAFF

V: TRBV18
size: NA
length: 13
D: NA
J: TRBJ1-1
DNA: TGTGCCAGCTCACCACCATCTGACACTGAAGCTTTCTTT
CDR3: CASSPPSDTEAFF

V: TRBV10-3
size: NA
length: 14
D: NA
J: TRBJ1-3
DNA: TGTGCCATCAGGGACAGCTTACCTGGAAACACCATATATTTT
CDR3: CAIRDSLPGNTIYF

V: TRBV5-4
size: NA
length: 14
D: TRBD2
J: TRBJ2-7
DNA: TGTGCCAGCAGCGAGGGACTAGCGGGATTGGAGCAGTACTTC
CDR3: CASSEGLAGLEQYF

V: TRBV10-2
size: NA
length: 19
D: TRBD1
J: TRBJ2-7
DNA: TGCGCCAGCAGTGTTAGTTTAGGGACAGGGGGGGCTAACTACTACGAGCAGTACTTC
CDR3: CASSVSLGTGGANYYEQYF

V: TRBV5-4
size: NA
length: 15
D: TRBD1
J: TRBJ2-7
DNA: TGTGCCAGCAGCTTCGGCGGGACAGGGTCCTACGAGCAGTACTTC
CDR3: CASSFGGTGSYEQYF

V: TRBV11-2
size: NA
length: 12
D: NA
J: TRBJ2-2
DNA: TGTGCCAGCAGCTTCCAAACCGGGGAGCTGTTTTTT
CDR3: CASSFQTGELFF

V: TRBV7-2
size: NA
length: 13
D: TRBD2
J: TRBJ2-1
DNA: TGTGCCAGCAGCTTAGACTTCCGGGGGGTAAAGTTCTTC
CDR3: CASSLDFRGVKFF

V: TRBV12-3/TRBV12-4
size: NA
length: 12
D: NA
J: TRBJ1-2
DNA: TGTGCCAGCAGTATCCAGGTCTATGGCTACACCTTC
CDR3: CASSIQVYGYTF

V: TRBV9
size: NA
length: 14
D: NA
J: TRBJ1-3
DNA: TGTGCCAGCAGCGGACAGTCCTCTGGAAACACCATATATTTT
CDR3: CASSGQSSGNTIYF

V: TRBV11-2
size: NA
length: 15
D: NA
J: TRBJ2-5
DNA: TGTGCCAGCAGCCCCCGGGACTGGGGGTGGGAGACCCAGTACTTC
CDR3: CASSPRDWGWETQYF

V: TRBV6-4
size: NA
length: 11
D: NA
J: TRBJ2-3
DNA: TGTGCCAGCAGGCTCGGTGATACGCAGTATTTT
CDR3: CASRLGDTQYF

V: TRBV9
size: NA
length: 12
D: TRBD1
J: TRBJ1-2
DNA: TGTGCCAGCAGACCCACAGGGGTCGGCTACACCTTC
CDR3: CASRPTGVGYTF

V: TRBV5-1
size: NA
length: 14
D: NA
J: TRBJ2-5
DNA: TGCGCCAGCAGCTCCATCCCGGGACAAGAGACCCAGTACTTC
CDR3: CASSSIPGQETQYF

V: TRBV2
size: NA
length: 14
D: NA
J: TRBJ2-7
DNA: TGTGCCACCTTTATGAGGCCTAGCTCCTACGAGCAGTACTTC
CDR3: CATFMRPSSYEQYF

V: TRBV11-2
size: NA
length: 16
D: NA
J: TRBJ1-2
DNA: TGTGCCAGCAGCTTAGACGGGGGAAAAGCTAACTATGGCTACACCTTC
CDR3: CASSLDGGKANYGYTF

V: TRBV5-4
size: NA
length: 13
D: TRBD1
J: TRBJ2-7
DNA: TGTGCCAGCAGCTTGGTCCGGACAGGCGAGCAGTACTTC
CDR3: CASSLVRTGEQYF

V: TRBV6-5
size: NA
length: 15
D: NA
J: TRBJ1-6
DNA: TGTGCCAGCAGTTTATGGGACTCCAGTAATTCACCCCTCCACTTT
CDR3: CASSLWDSSNSPLHF

V: TRBV15
size: NA
length: 17
D: TRBD1
J: TRBJ1-5
DNA: TGTGCCACCAGCAGAGATCGGTCAGGGGGAAGCAATCAGCCCCAGCATTTT
CDR3: CATSRDRSGGSNQPQHF

V: TRBV25-1
size: once
length: 16
D: NA
J: TRBJ2-2
DNA: TGTGCCAGCAGTGAACCCAGGGCAGTCGGGACCGGGGAGCTGTTTTTT
CDR3: CASSEPRAVGTGELFF

V: TRBV25-1
size: NA
length: 16
D: TRBD1
J: TRBJ2-1
DNA: TGTGCCAGCAGTGGGGGACGGACAGGAAACTTCAATGAGCAGTTCTTC
CDR3: CASSGGRTGNFNEQFF

V: TRBV9
size: NA
length: 13
D: NA
J: TRBJ2-2
DNA: TGTGCCAGCACCCTCGGAGGAACCGGGGAGCTGTTTTTT
CDR3: CASTLGGTGELFF

V: TRBV19
size: few
length: 14
D: NA
J: TRBJ2-1
DNA: TGTGCCAGTAGTATTCTCGGGTCTTCGGATGAGCAGTTCTTC
CDR3: CASSILGSSDEQFF

V: TRBV5-6
size: NA
length: 14
D: NA
J: TRBJ2-7
DNA: TGTGCCAGCAGCTCTTTAGGACAGATCTACGAGCAGTACTTC
CDR3: CASSSLGQIYEQYF

V: TRBV5-6
size: few
length: 18
D: NA
J: TRBJ1-3
DNA: TGTGCCAGCAGCGCCCTGTTGCGCCAGGGGATGGGGGGAAACACCATATATTTT
CDR3: CASSALLRQGMGGNTIYF

V: TRBV10-3
size: once
length: 13
D: TRBD1
J: TRBJ1-2
DNA: TGTGCCTTGAGACAGGGAGCTAACTATGGCTACACCTTC
CDR3: CALRQGANYGYTF

V: TRBV2
size: once
length: 13
D: NA
J: TRBJ1-1
DNA: TGTGCCAGCAAGGAACTACGGGACACTGAAGCTTTCTTT
CDR3: CASKELRDTEAFF

V: TRBV5-1
size: NA
length: 14
D: NA
J: TRBJ1-1
DNA: TGCGCCAGCAGCTTGGGAGCAGGTACTACTGAAGCTTTCTTT
CDR3: CASSLGAGTTEAFF

V: TRBV27
size: NA
length: 13
D: NA
J: TRBJ2-2
DNA: TGTGCCAGCGGTCTCGATGTAGTTGGGGAGCTGTTTTTT
CDR3: CASGLDVVGELFF

V: TRBV19
size: NA
length: 15
D: TRBD1
J: TRBJ1-5
DNA: TGTGCCAGTAGTATACCAGGACAGGCCGCGGGGCCCCAGCATTTT
CDR3: CASSIPGQAAGPQHF

V: TRBV6-4
size: NA
length: 15
D: NA
J: TRBJ1-2
DNA: TGTGCCAGCAGTGACTCATCCTTAACTAGCTATGGCTACACCTTC
CDR3: CASSDSSLTSYGYTF